Presented here are 14 T cell receptor beta chains from one specimen sequenced in a study of cytomegalovirus exposure and HLA in healthy donors. Amplification used 60 Vbeta primers and 13 Jbeta primers. Method: immunoSEQ multiplex PCR; TCRdb's copy keeps in-frame clones and lacks some. This sample yields under 300,000 clones, of which around 81% are seen a single time; approximately 8.4% belongs to the top ten. The sequenced sample consisted of PBMCs. Receptors were obtained from a woman aged 55-75 years in good health and CMV-seropositive.

This clone was observed a few times. This chain joins TRBV6-1 and TRBJ2-7; 10 bases line up with TRBD1. V was pared by 2 bases and J by 2 bases, with 6 bases of the junction left unmatched. The CDR3 covers 16 residues. From germline, CDR1 is MNHNS and CDR2 SASEGT. Here the CDR3 DNA reads TGTGCCAGCAGTGAATGGGGGACAGGGGATCCCTACGAGCAGTACTTC. It specifies CASSEWGTGDPYEQYF.

This clone came up once. The rearrangement joins TRBV6-1 to TRBJ2-7; 8 bases align to TRBD2. Trimming removed 4 bases from V and 2 bases from J; junction bases left unmatched: 10. Germline V gene sequence: CDR1 MNHNS, CDR2 SASEGT. The CDR3 sequence is 16 residues long. The CDR3 spells CASSVMGTGGTYEQYF. CDR3 DNA: TGTGCCAGCAGTGTAATGGGGACGGGAGGGACCTACGAGCAGTACTTC.

The J gene is TRBJ2-7, the V gene TRBV6-5, with TRBD1 as a possible D gene (5 bases). The germline V gene encodes CDR1 MNHEY and CDR2 SVGAGI. The CDR3 sequence is 11 residues long. The V end was cut by 5 bases, the J end by 4 bases, with 6 bases between. DNA of the CDR3: TGTGCCAGCAGTCGACAGTACGAGCAGTACTTC. This encodes CASSRQYEQYF.

This clone was detected once. The V call is TRBV6-5, the J call TRBJ1-1; possible D gene TRBD1, 6 bases. V dropped 5 bases and J dropped 6 bases, with 10 bases sitting between them. In germline, CDR1 is MNHEY, CDR2 SVGAGI. The CDR3 consists of 12 residues. The CDR3 DNA reads as TGTGCCAGCAGTGTACAGGGCTCTGAAGCTTTCTTT. This encodes CASSVQGSEAFF.

V usage is TRBV7-3 and J usage is TRBJ2-2; D may be TRBD2 (5 bases). The germline V and J ends were trimmed by 3 bases and 7 bases, with 12 bases remaining between them. CDR1 and CDR2 (germline): SGHTA, FQGTGA. CDR3 length: 14 residues. The CDR3 spells CASSLGPRGGELFF. The CDR3 region has the DNA TGTGCCAGCAGCTTGGGTCCCCGGGGCGGGGAGCTGTTTTTT.

There are a few counts of this clone. The V and J genes are TRBV6-5 and TRBJ2-4; D gene ambiguous. Per germline, CDR1 MNHEY and CDR2 SVGAGI. The CDR3 length is 14 residues. V was cut by 6 bases and J by 8 bases, with 17 bases left in between. Written as DNA, the CDR3 is TGTGCCAGCAGCCTCATCTACCCGGTGGACATTCAGTACTTC. Translation gives CASSLIYPVDIQYF.

This chain joins TRBV7-9 and TRBJ2-7; D unclear. The CDR3 runs to 14 residues. From germline, CDR1 is SEHNR and CDR2 FQNEAQ (reference sequence). The V gene lost 4 bases and the J gene lost 4 bases, with 14 bases spanning the gap. CDR3 bases: TGTGCCAGCAGCTCCCCCGTTAGAGCTTACGAGCAGTACTTC. Its protein product is CASSSPVRAYEQYF.

The V call is TRBV7-9, the J call TRBJ1-5; TRBD1 matches at 8 bases. This CDR3 spans 17 amino acids. CDR1 and CDR2 (germline): SEHNR, FQNEAQ (reference sequence). The V gene end was trimmed by 1 base and the J gene end by 2 bases; junction bases not matched to a gene: 7. The CDR3 region is CASSLDRGGFGNQPQHF. The CDR3 bases are TGTGCCAGCAGCTTAGACAGGGGGGGGTTTGGCAATCAGCCCCAGCATTTT.

This chain connects TRBV1 to TRBJ2-2; TRBD2, as called in the table, went unchecked against the DNA. TRBV1 is described as a pseudogene. There are 15 residues in the CDR3. This CDR3 is CTTPVTRPNTGELFF. DNA of the CDR3: TGCACCACCCCGGTGACTAGACCGAACACCGGGGAGCTGTTTTTT.

V gene TRBV30 combines with J gene TRBJ1-1; 7 positions match TRBD1. The V gene end was trimmed by 2 bases and the J gene end by 7 bases; junction bases not matched to a gene: 4. The CDR3 consists of 12 residues. Germline CDR1 is GTSNPN and CDR2 is SVGIG (reference sequence). CDR3 coding DNA: TGTGCCTGGAGTCCGGGGGACAGTGAAGCTTTCTTT. Translated: CAWSPGDSEAFF.

V usage is TRBV18 and J usage is TRBJ1-1; D perhaps matches TRBD1 (6 bases). Germline V lookup: CDR1 KGHSH, CDR2 LQKENI. V gave up 3 bases and J gave up 2 bases, with 10 bases separating them. The CDR3 spans 14 residues. Here the CDR3 reads CASSPTGSNTEAFF. For the CDR3, the DNA is TGTGCCAGCTCACCTACAGGGAGTAACACTGAAGCTTTCTTT.

Here the CDR3 DNA reads TGTGCCAGCTCACCTACCCTACAGGCCCCCTATGGCTACACCTTC. Amino acids: CASSPTLQAPYGYTF. The V call is TRBV18, the J call TRBJ1-2; tentatively, D is TRBD1 (5 bases). With 3 bases removed from V and 4 bases from J, the gap between germline ends came to 15 bases. This CDR3 is 15 amino acids long. CDR1 KGHSH and CDR2 LQKENI come from the germline V gene.

This sequence joins TRBV28 and TRBJ1-2, with D uncertain. CDR3 size: 12 residues. CDR1 is MDHEN, CDR2 SYDVKM, per germline. Trimming took off 3 bases at V and 3 bases at J, with 5 bases between the two ends. The CDR3: CASSFLHYGYTF. CDR3 nucleotide sequence: TGTGCCAGCAGTTTCCTTCACTATGGCTACACCTTC.

The genes are TRBV5-1 and TRBJ2-7; 11 bases are shared with TRBD2. The germline V gene encodes CDR1 SGHRS and CDR2 YFSETQ. This CDR3 has 15 residues. Trimming at V came to 3 bases and at J to 2 bases, leaving 4 bases not matched to a gene. The CDR3 spells CASSSRLAGPYEQYF. CDR3 in DNA: TGCGCCAGCAGCTCCCGACTAGCGGGACCCTACGAGCAGTACTTC.